This T cell receptor (beta chain) originates from a study of beta chain features in type 1 diabetes (dated by TCRdb to 2017 to 2018). Study-wide context: Patients and healthy donors did not differ in mean age, gender distribution, total cell number or subset yield. Regulatory and stem cell-like memory subsets were isolated from only 8 patients and about eight healthy donors, whereas naive and central memory subsets came from all 30 or so donors. In the study, recently diagnosed type 1 diabetes patients and matched healthy donors were compared on the TCRB repertoires of their sorted circulating CD4+ T cell subsets. A total of about 100 million sorted cells were examined across all samples, and RNA yield correlated strongly with the number of cells per subset.

The entire isolated RNA was reverse transcribed using the High Capacity cDNA Reverse Transcription Kit, and thus expressed TCRB transcripts were sequenced. Deep immunoSEQ sequencing was performed on naive, central memory and regulatory T cell samples, with an average of around 3.4 million total reads per sample. Sorted cells were lysed in RLT buffer and RNA was extracted with DNase-treated RNeasy Micro or Mini kits, depending on cell number. To prevent cross-contamination, each cell subset was processed individually, whereas patient and healthy donor samples were processed jointly. The immunoSEQ multiplex PCR was used to amplify TCRB sequences from cDNA, yielding 87-bp fragments that span the CDR3 region. The amplicons were sequenced using the Illumina HiSeq platform. As for the authors' bioinformatics: PCR bias was corrected computationally using synthetic template baselines, and reads within Hamming distance 2 were collapsed, with unmergeable singletons discarded. By aligning reads against IMGT, V, D and J genes, CDR3 length, and insertions or deletions at six rearrangement sites were assigned. Within each subset, clonotype counts were normalized to sorted cell number, after which true diversity and Gini coefficients were computed with the tcR R package. Repertoire sharing was quantified using the overlap coefficient calculated on TCRB nucleotide sequences. The immuneACCESS repertoire file appears here via TCRdb, limited to in-frame rearrangements. These files lack a portion of the clones; in checked studies, under half of the deficit traces to unresolved V genes, and the cause of the others is not known. That table is the source of V, J and clone size, and D and trimming were worked out from the DNA. The sample records some 300,000 clones, approximately 8% of which are singletons. Of the sample, 0.9% to 1.2% falls within the top ten clones.

CDR1 and CDR2, per the germline V gene, are SNHLY and FYNNEI. Inclusive of the bounding cysteine and phenylalanine, the CDR3 is 12 residues long. The kept DNA is CDR3 alone, 36 bases in frame from the first base. Findings and caveats that apply to the study as a whole: At VDJ recombination sites, patients with type 1 diabetes made fewer insertions and deleted more nucleotides, a pattern implying thymic rearrangement abnormalities. Naive, central memory and regulatory TCRB repertoires appeared more similar among patients than among healthy donors. PCR may preferentially amplify shorter templates, but because patient and control samples were amplified and corrected together, any resulting skew would affect both groups equally. Type 1 diabetes patients showed a moderate but significant shortening of TCRB CDR3 length in all four CD4+ subsets. Because cDNA was sequenced instead of genomic DNA, highly expressing activated cells could be over-represented, though the groups showed no difference in activation or CD3 levels. Only small numbers of individuals were included in the HLA sub-analyses, which left unresolved whether HLA type had any influence on TCRB rearrangement.

Comment on this clone: It lacks a known antigen. Base qualities are not provided; no much larger clone lies one nucleotide away.

A single peripheral blood draw of around 120 mL on average was collected from each donor into heparinised tubes. A BD FACSAria II was used to sort naive, central memory, regulatory and stem cell-like memory CD4+ T cells with a panel that included CD45RO, CCR7, CD25, CD127, CD95 and CD27. A purity above 98% was achieved for all sorted populations. PBMCs were separated immediately by Lymphoprep density gradient centrifugation and were stained directly, without being cultured. To minimize batch effects, samples were stained and sorted in pairs, one healthy donor with one patient per experiment. This clonotype was sampled from a young woman in good health. Specimen: central memory CD4+ T cells from blood. This sequence uses TRBV2 and TRBJ2-4; 9 junctional bases match TRBD1. The nucleotide sequence is given as TGTTCCGGGACAGGGTCCGGAAACATTCAGTACTTC. This gives the protein CSGTGSGNIQYF.